This T cell receptor beta chain was observed in a study of OX40 agonist ivuxolimab in advanced cancers. Turning to the study itself: Patients received the agonistic anti-OX40 (CD134) antibody ivuxolimab. General study findings and limits: At doses 0.1 to 3.0 mg/kg, CD4+ and CD8+ clones expanded.

Profiling relied on immunoSEQ multiplex PCR, and the TCRdb table lists in-frame clones only, not all of them. In the table there are roughly 70,000 clones, about 82% of which are singletons. About this clone itself: Its antigen is unidentified.

This CDR3 is built from 15 residues. The V gene lost 0 bases and the J gene lost 6 bases, with 13 bases spanning the gap. Per the germline V gene, CDR1 is SGHRS and CDR2 is YFSETQ. Blood sampling took place at baseline, cycle 4 day 1, and cycle 7 day 1. The genes are TRBV5-1 and TRBJ2-1; no reliable D call. The source was CD4+ or CD8+ T cells sorted from blood, collected in a trial of the OX40 agonist ivuxolimab. This receptor was obtained from an adult with an advanced solid tumor such as melanoma, head and neck, liver or kidney cancer. The CDR3 region has the DNA TGCGCCAGCAGCTTGGGAGGTAGACGGATCAATGAGCAGTTCTTC. Protein sequence: CASSLGGRRINEQFF.